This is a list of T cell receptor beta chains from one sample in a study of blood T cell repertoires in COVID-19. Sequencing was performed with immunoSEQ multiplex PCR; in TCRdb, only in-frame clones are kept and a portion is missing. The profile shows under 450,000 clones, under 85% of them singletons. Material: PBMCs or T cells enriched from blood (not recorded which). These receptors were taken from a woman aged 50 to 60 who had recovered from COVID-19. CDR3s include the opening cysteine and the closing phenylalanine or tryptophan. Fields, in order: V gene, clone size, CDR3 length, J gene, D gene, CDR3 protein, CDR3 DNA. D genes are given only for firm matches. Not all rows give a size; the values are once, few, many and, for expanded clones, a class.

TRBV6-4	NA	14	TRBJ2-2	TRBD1	CASSEGGAGGELFF	TGTGCCAGCAGTGAAGGGGGCGCAGGCGGGGAGCTGTTTTTT
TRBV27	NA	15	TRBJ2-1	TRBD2	CASSLGTSGWNEQFF	TGTGCCAGCAGTTTAGGGACTAGCGGGTGGAATGAGCAGTTCTTC
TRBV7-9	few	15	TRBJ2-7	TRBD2	CASRPLAGGSYEQYF	TGTGCCAGCAGACCACTAGCGGGAGGTTCCTACGAGCAGTACTTC
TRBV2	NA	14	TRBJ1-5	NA	CASSEIDKNQPQHF	TGTGCCAGCAGTGAGATAGACAAAAATCAGCCCCAGCATTTT
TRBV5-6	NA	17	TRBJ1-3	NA	CASSSRRHETSGNTIYF	TGTGCCAGCAGCAGCCGCAGACACGAAACCTCTGGAAACACCATATATTTT
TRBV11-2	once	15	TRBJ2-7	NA	CASSLDLGGSYEQYF	TGTGCCAGCAGCTTAGATCTCGGCGGATCCTACGAGCAGTACTTC
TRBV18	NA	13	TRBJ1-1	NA	CASSPGGNTEAFF	TGTGCCAGCTCACCGGGGGGGAACACTGAAGCTTTCTTT
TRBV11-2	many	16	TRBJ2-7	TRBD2	CASSSLRVAGSYEQYF	TGTGCCAGCAGCTCCCTGAGGGTAGCGGGGAGCTACGAGCAGTACTTC
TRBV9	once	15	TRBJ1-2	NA	CASSGYSTANYGYTF	TGTGCCAGCAGCGGATACAGCACCGCTAACTATGGCTACACCTTC
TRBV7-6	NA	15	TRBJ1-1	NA	CASSLVRDMNTEAFF	TGTGCCAGCAGCTTAGTGCGAGACATGAACACTGAAGCTTTCTTT
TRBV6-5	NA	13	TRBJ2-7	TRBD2	CASSSAGGYEQYF	TGTGCCAGCAGCTCAGCGGGGGGGTACGAGCAGTACTTC
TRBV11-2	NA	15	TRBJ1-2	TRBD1	CASRWGPTGVDGYTF	TGTGCCAGCAGGTGGGGCCCGACAGGGGTCGACGGCTACACCTTC
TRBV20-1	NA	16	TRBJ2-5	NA	CSASGRVDFRRETQYF	TGCAGTGCTAGTGGCCGGGTCGACTTCCGTAGGGAGACCCAGTACTTC
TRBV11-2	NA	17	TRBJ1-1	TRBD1	CASSLVGQRIRRTEAFF	TGTGCCAGCAGCTTAGTGGGACAGAGAATACGCAGGACTGAAGCTTTCTTT
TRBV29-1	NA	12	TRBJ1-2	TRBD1	CSVNRGVGGYTF	TGCAGCGTTAACAGGGGAGTAGGCGGCTACACCTTC
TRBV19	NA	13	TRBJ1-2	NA	CASSINSLEGYTF	TGTGCCAGTAGTATAAACAGTCTCGAGGGCTACACCTTC
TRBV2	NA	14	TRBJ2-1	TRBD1	CASSPGQANNEQFF	TGTGCCAGCAGTCCGGGACAGGCAAACAATGAGCAGTTCTTC
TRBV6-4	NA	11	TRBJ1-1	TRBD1	CASSDRGPTFF	TGTGCCAGCAGCGACAGGGGGCCGACTTTCTTT
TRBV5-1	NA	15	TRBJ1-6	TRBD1	CASSLGQGENSPLHF	TGCGCCAGCAGCTTGGGACAGGGGGAGAATTCACCCCTCCACTTT
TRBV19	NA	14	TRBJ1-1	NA	CATSGERENTEAFF	TGTGCCACCTCAGGGGAACGGGAGAACACTGAAGCTTTCTTT
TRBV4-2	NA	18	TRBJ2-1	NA	CASSQDVIAVSSYNEQFF	TGTGCCAGCAGCCAAGATGTGATAGCTGTGTCCTCCTACAATGAGCAGTTCTTC
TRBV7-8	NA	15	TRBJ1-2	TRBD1	CASSLGGTQGAGYTF	TGTGCCAGCAGCTTAGGGGGGACGCAGGGGGCTGGCTACACCTTC
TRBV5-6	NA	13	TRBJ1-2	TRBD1	CASSPRQGRGYTF	TGTGCCAGCAGCCCTCGACAGGGTCGTGGCTACACCTTC
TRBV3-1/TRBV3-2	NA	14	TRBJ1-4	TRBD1	CASRGQSLGEKLFF	TGTGCCAGCAGGGGACAGTCTCTCGGTGAAAAACTGTTTTTT
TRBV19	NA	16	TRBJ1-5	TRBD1	CASSLIPGGTFAPQHF	TGTGCCAGTAGCCTAATACCAGGGGGTACGTTTGCCCCCCAGCATTTT
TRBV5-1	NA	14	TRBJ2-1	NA	CASSLGGSYNEQFF	TGCGCCAGCAGCTTGGGAGGTTCCTACAATGAGCAGTTCTTC
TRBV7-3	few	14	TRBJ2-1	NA	CASSPGQTYNEQFF	TGTGCCAGCAGCCCGGGACAAACCTACAATGAGCAGTTCTTC
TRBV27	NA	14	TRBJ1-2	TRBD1	CASSFRQGASGYTF	TGTGCCAGCAGTTTCCGCCAGGGGGCAAGTGGCTACACCTTC
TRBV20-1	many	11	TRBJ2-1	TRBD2	CSARLAGIFLF	TGCAGTGCTAGACTAGCGGGGATATTTCTCTTC
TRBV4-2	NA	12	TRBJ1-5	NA	CASSQGSGPQHF	TGTGCCAGCAGCCAAGGCAGTGGGCCCCAGCATTTT
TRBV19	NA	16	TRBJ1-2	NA	CASSISGRRGPYGYTF	TGTGCCAGTAGTATTTCAGGGCGACGAGGTCCCTATGGCTACACCTTC
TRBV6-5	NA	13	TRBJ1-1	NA	CASSYSVNTEAFF	TGTGCCAGCAGTTACTCCGTGAACACTGAAGCTTTCTTT
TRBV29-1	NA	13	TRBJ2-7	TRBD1	CSGGTGRWDEQYF	TGCAGCGGTGGGACAGGCCGGTGGGACGAGCAGTACTTC
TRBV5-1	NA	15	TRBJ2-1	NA	CASSLRQGGNNEQFF	TGCGCCAGCAGCTTGCGGCAGGGGGGTAACAATGAGCAGTTCTTC
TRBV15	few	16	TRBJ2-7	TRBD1	CATSRVYAGGKREQYF	TGTGCCACCAGCAGAGTTTATGCAGGGGGTAAACGCGAGCAGTACTTC
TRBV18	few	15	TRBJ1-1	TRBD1	CASSPMTGRGTEAFF	TGTGCCAGCTCACCGATGACAGGGAGAGGCACTGAAGCTTTCTTT
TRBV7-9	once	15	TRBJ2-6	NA	CASSLAPGGANVLTF	TGTGCCAGCAGCTTAGCGCCGGGTGGGGCCAACGTCCTGACTTTC
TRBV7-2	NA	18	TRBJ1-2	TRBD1	CASSSTTDRASSNTGYTF	TGTGCCAGCAGCTCCACAACGGACAGGGCTTCGTCCAATACGGGCTACACCTTC
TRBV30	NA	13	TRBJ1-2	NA	CAWSSQGAEGYTF	TGTGCCTGGAGTTCCCAAGGGGCAGAAGGCTACACCTTC
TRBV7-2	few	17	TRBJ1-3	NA	CASSFRLGSGSGNTIYF	TGTGCCAGCAGCTTTCGCCTCGGGAGTGGATCAGGAAACACCATATATTTT
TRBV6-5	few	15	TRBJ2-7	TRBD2	CASSPTGTSGYEQYF	TGTGCCAGCAGCCCCACAGGGACTAGCGGGTACGAGCAGTACTTC
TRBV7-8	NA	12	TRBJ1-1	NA	CASSLVETATFF	TGTGCCAGCAGCTTAGTCGAGACAGCAACTTTCTTT
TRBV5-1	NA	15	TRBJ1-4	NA	CASSLAPGSEEKLFF	TGCGCCAGCAGCTTGGCCCCGGGTTCGGAAGAAAAACTGTTTTTT
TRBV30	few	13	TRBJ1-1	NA	CAWCDLRDTEAFF	TGTGCCTGGTGCGACTTGAGGGACACTGAAGCTTTCTTT
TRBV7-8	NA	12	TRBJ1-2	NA	CASSALRQLYTF	TGTGCCAGCAGCGCACTTAGACAGCTGTACACCTTC
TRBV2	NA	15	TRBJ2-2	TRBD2	CASSASGSSVGELFF	TGTGCCAGCAGCGCTAGCGGGAGTTCTGTCGGGGAGCTGTTTTTT
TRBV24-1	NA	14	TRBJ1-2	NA	CATSTDKANYGYTF	TGTGCCACCAGTACGGACAAAGCTAACTATGGCTACACCTTC
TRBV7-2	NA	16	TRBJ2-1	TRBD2	CASSLGGGGSYNEQFF	TGTGCCAGCAGCTTAGGTGGGGGGGGCTCCTACAATGAGCAGTTCTTC
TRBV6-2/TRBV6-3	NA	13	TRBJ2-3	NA	CASSYGVPVSQYF	TGTGCCAGCAGTTACGGTGTTCCAGTTTCGCAGTATTTT
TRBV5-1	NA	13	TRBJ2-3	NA	CASSPEFTDTQYF	TGCGCCAGCAGCCCCGAGTTCACAGATACGCAGTATTTT
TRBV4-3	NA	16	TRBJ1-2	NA	CASSQDFSHLRGGYTF	TGCGCCAGCAGCCAAGATTTCTCCCACCTAAGGGGAGGCTACACCTTC
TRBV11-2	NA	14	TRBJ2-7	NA	CASKSQRFDHEQYF	TGTGCCAGCAAAAGTCAGCGGTTCGACCACGAGCAGTACTTC